This T cell receptor (beta chain) stems from a study of T cell responses to AZD1222 COVID-19 vaccine. Findings of the study overall: Clonal diversity may have been underestimated in mostly white British donors. CD4 TCRs linked to vaccination spanned spike, dominating at 160-218 and 743-854. Repertoire sampling occurred only after the peak T cell response.

Profiled with immunoSEQ multiplex PCR; TCRdb holds only in-frame clones, not every one. The sample gives 200,000 to 300,000 clones, roughly 93% of which show up once; approximately 0.52% is in the top ten. This clone was counted a single time. What it binds is unknown. A read error may produce the germline difference seen at one junction end. In germline, CDR1 is LGHDT, CDR2 YNNKEL (reference sequence). This CDR3 is 16 amino acids long. This chain connects TRBV3-1 (or the pseudogene TRBV3-2) to TRBJ2-7; a weak D match, TRBD2 (6 bases). The sample was peripheral blood, taken on day 0 of AZD1222 vaccination. The clonotype comes from an adult in good health. The CDR3 DNA sequence: TGTACCAGCAGCCAAGAATCCCGGGGGAGTCTCGGCGAGCAGTACTTC. As protein: CTSSQESRGSLGEQYF.